What follows are 22 T cell receptor beta chains derived from one specimen sequenced in a study of cytomegalovirus exposure and HLA in healthy donors. PCR used 60 Vbeta primers and 13 Jbeta primers. Clones were read by immunoSEQ multiplex PCR, and TCRdb kept only the in-frame ones, dropping some. The sample has over 55,000 clones, about 71% seen once. Sequencing used PBMCs. Receptors originate from a woman aged 50 to 65 in good health and CMV-seropositive.

V usage is TRBV7-2 and J usage is TRBJ2-2; D is perhaps TRBD1 (5 bases). CDR1 and CDR2 from the germline V gene are SGHTA and FQGNSA. Trimming took off 4 bases at V and 0 bases at J, with 12 bases between the two ends. This CDR3 has 16 amino acids. Here the CDR3 reads CASSSQGITNTGELFF. As DNA, the CDR3 is TGTGCCAGCAGCTCGCAGGGCATTACGAACACCGGGGAGCTGTTTTTT.

V usage is TRBV7-9 and J usage is TRBJ2-2; 9 nucleotides align to TRBD1. The CDR3 sequence is 15 residues long. V gave up 5 bases and J gave up 5 bases; unmatched junction bases: 6. Germline V gene data show CDR1 as SEHNR and CDR2 as FQNEAQ (reference sequence). The CDR3 DNA follows: TGTGCCAGCAGCCCGAGGACAGGGGAGACCGGGGAGCTGTTTTTT. Translation: CASSPRTGETGELFF.

DNA for the CDR3: TGTGCCATCAGTCGACAGGGGCCGGGGACTGAAGCTTTCTTT. Protein sequence: CAISRQGPGTEAFF. The chain uses TRBV10-3 and TRBJ1-1; 8 bases map to TRBD1. This CDR3 contains 14 residues. Germline V CDR1 and CDR2: ENHRY, SYGVKD. V was clipped by 5 bases and J by 5 bases; unmatched bases: 7.

The rearrangement links TRBV5-4 to TRBJ2-1, with 7 bases aligning to TRBD1. From germline, CDR1 is SGHNT and CDR2 YYREEE (reference sequence). Germline trimming cut 0 bases from V and 5 bases from J; bases unmatched to any gene: 5. This CDR3 contains 15 residues. The CDR3 protein is CASSLEGGNHNEQFF. CDR3 DNA: TGTGCCAGCAGCTTGGAAGGGGGCAACCACAATGAGCAGTTCTTC.

The chain recombines TRBV9 with TRBJ2-3, with TRBD2 matching over 7 bases. With 0 bases clipped from V and 2 bases from J, the junction kept 3 bases outside the gene matches. The germline gives CDR1 SGDLS, CDR2 YYNGEE. This CDR3 is built from 15 residues. The CDR3 DNA reads TGTGCCAGCAGCGTAGGGGGGGGGTTCACAGATACGCAGTATTTT. Its protein product is CASSVGGGFTDTQYF.

The chain has TRBV6-1 and TRBJ1-1; D is possibly TRBD1 (5 bases). Trimming shortened V by 5 bases and J by 2 bases, and 9 bases separated the two germline ends. Germline loops: CDR1 MNHNS, CDR2 SASEGT. The CDR3 covers 13 residues. The CDR3 nucleotides are TGTGCCAGCAGTCAGGGAACTAACACTGAAGCTTTCTTT. This translates into CASSQGTNTEAFF.

V gene TRBV29-1 combines with J gene TRBJ2-7; TRBD2 is a possible D gene (5 bases). V lost 5 bases and J lost 6, with 17 bases in between. The CDR3 is made up of 13 amino acids. Germline CDR1 SQVTM, CDR2 ANQGSEA. This CDR3 is CSVYTRFAGEQYF. Here the CDR3 DNA reads TGCAGCGTTTACACCCGGTTCGCGGGCGAGCAGTACTTC.

The V and J genes are TRBV2 and TRBJ2-5; possible D gene TRBD2, 6 bases. This CDR3 spans 16 amino acids. Germline loops: CDR1 SNHLY, CDR2 FYNNEI. Trimming stripped 7 bases from V and 0 bases from J, with 18 bases between. CDR3 amino acids: CASNPGEGTYQETQYF. DNA of the CDR3: TGTGCCAGCAACCCAGGAGAGGGGACTTACCAAGAGACCCAGTACTTC.

This clone was recorded a few times. The rearrangement joins TRBV28 to TRBJ1-1; no clear D gene. Trimming removed 3 bases at V and 6 bases at J, with 20 bases between. This CDR3 contains 16 residues. Germline-derived CDR1 and CDR2 are MDHEN and SYDVKM. DNA for the CDR3: TGTGCCAGCAGTTTCGTGAGGGCGCAGAATCTCTCTGAAGCTTTCTTT. Its protein product is CASSFVRAQNLSEAFF. The full variable domain, completed using reference TRBV28 and TRBJ1-1, is DVKVTQSSRYLVKRTGEKVFLECVQDMDHENMFWYRQDPGLGLRLIYFSYDVKMKEKGDIPEGYSVSREKKERFSLILESASTNQTSMYLCASSFVRAQNLSEAFFGQGTRLTVV.

The chain has TRBV10-2 and TRBJ1-4; a weak D match, TRBD1 (5 bases). Trimming cost V 3 bases and J 1 base, with 12 bases left between them. Germline V gives CDR1 WSHSY, CDR2 SAAADI. The CDR3 sequence is 16 residues long. In DNA, the CDR3 is TGCGCCAGCAGTGAACCTGGGGGGGAAACTAATGAAAAACTGTTTTTT. Its protein product is CASSEPGGETNEKLFF.

CDR3 protein: CASSPGLAGYNEQFF. CDR3 sequence (DNA): TGTGCCAGCAGTCCGGGACTAGCGGGGTACAATGAGCAGTTCTTC. This chain uses TRBV27 with TRBJ2-1, with TRBD2 matching over 13 bases. Germline values: CDR1 MNHEY, CDR2 SMNVEV (reference sequence). Trimming took 5 bases from V and 4 from J; bases not matched to a gene: 2. This CDR3 contains 15 residues.

The chain couples TRBV4-3 to TRBJ2-2, with TRBD1 identical over 7 bases. The CDR3 spans 20 residues. V shed 0 bases, J shed 5 bases, and the junction held 18 bases outside the gene matches. Germline assignment: CDR1 LGHNA and CDR2 YSLEER. The CDR3 DNA sequence: TGCGCCAGCAGCCAAGACGAAGGGGCTGTTCGACAGGGCCGAACCGGGGAGCTGTTTTTT. Translating gives CASSQDEGAVRQGRTGELFF.

V is TRBV7-9 and J is TRBJ1-5, with D hard to call. Per the germline V gene, CDR1 is SEHNR and CDR2 is FQNEAQ (reference sequence). The V end lost 1 base, the J end lost 0 bases, and 4 bases lay between the germline ends. There are 14 residues in the CDR3. The CDR3 sequence: CASSLGYSNQPQHF. The CDR3 bases are TGTGCCAGCAGCTTAGGCTATAGCAATCAGCCCCAGCATTTT.

The chain is built from TRBV7-2 and TRBJ2-3; D is unresolved. Germline CDR1 SGHTA, CDR2 FQGNSA. The CDR3 loop spans 11 amino acids. Trimming took off 5 bases at V and 5 bases at J, with 5 bases between the two ends. The CDR3: CASSPKDTQYF. CDR3 DNA sequence: TGTGCCAGCAGCCCCAAAGATACGCAGTATTTT.

The chain combines TRBV29-1 with TRBJ1-2, with 10 positions matching TRBD1. Trimming cost V 1 base and J 4 bases; bases outside gene matches: 12. This CDR3 spans 17 amino acids. Germline CDR1 and CDR2: SQVTM and ANQGSEA. CDR3 in DNA: TGCAGCGTTGAAGTCTGGATGAACCGGGACAGGGGCTATGGCTACACCTTC. Amino acids: CSVEVWMNRDRGYGYTF.

This chain uses TRBV29-1 with TRBJ2-7; 7 nucleotides line up with TRBD2. Per germline, CDR1 SQVTM and CDR2 ANQGSEA. The V gene end was trimmed by 3 bases and the J gene end by 2 bases; junction bases not matched to a gene: 7. The CDR3 covers 14 residues. CDR3 loop: CSVETSSGPYEQYF. In DNA form, the CDR3 reads TGCAGCGTTGAGACCTCTAGCGGACCCTACGAGCAGTACTTC.

The table lists this clone with a few counts. The CDR3 sequence is CASSTRTSGDTDTQYF. The CDR3 DNA reads TGTGCCAGTAGTACGAGGACTAGCGGCGACACAGATACGCAGTATTTT. The chain couples TRBV19 to TRBJ2-3, with 10 positions matching TRBD2. V gave up 4 bases and J gave up 2 bases; unmatched junction bases: 6. CDR1 is LNHDA, CDR2 SQIVND, per germline (reference sequence). The CDR3 contains 16 residues.

This clone was counted between two and nine times. The CDR3 sequence is CASSPDLREGAEAFF. The CDR3 nucleotides are TGCGCCAGCAGCCCTGATCTGAGGGAGGGGGCTGAAGCTTTCTTT. The chain recombines TRBV5-1 with TRBJ1-1, with D possibly TRBD1 on 6 matching bases. Looked up from germline, CDR1 is SGHRS and CDR2 is YFSETQ. V gave up 4 bases and J gave up 6 bases, with 19 bases separating them. CDR3 length equals 15 residues.

The J gene is TRBJ1-1, the V gene TRBV29-1; D remains unclear. This CDR3 contains 13 residues. Germline V gives CDR1 SQVTM, CDR2 ANQGSEA. The V end lost 2 bases, the J end lost 1 base, and 8 bases lay between the germline ends. The CDR3 region is CSVEREGNTEAFF. DNA of the CDR3: TGCAGCGTTGAAAGGGAGGGGAACACTGAAGCTTTCTTT.

The chain uses TRBV5-1 and TRBJ2-1; 11 bases are shared with TRBD2. The CDR3 contains 14 residues. Germline V lookup: CDR1 SGHRS, CDR2 YFSETQ. Germline trimming cut 6 bases from V and 5 bases from J; bases unmatched to any gene: 4. This CDR3 reads CASIAGGPHNEQFF. The CDR3 DNA follows: TGCGCCAGCATAGCGGGGGGGCCCCACAATGAGCAGTTCTTC. Full variable domain (rest looked up from reference TRBV5-1 and TRBJ2-1): KAGVTQTPRYLIKTRGQQVTLSCSPISGHRSVSWYQQTPGQGLQFLFEYFSETQRNKGNFPGRFSGRQFSNSRSEMNVSTLELGDSALYLCASIAGGPHNEQFFGPGTRLTVL.

The CDR3 reads CASSGSSPVQETQYF. CDR3 DNA: TGTGCCAGCAGCGGTAGCAGCCCCGTCCAAGAGACCCAGTACTTC. The chain recombines TRBV2 with TRBJ2-5; no definite D call. Trimming shortened V by 6 bases and J by 1 base, and 15 bases separated the two germline ends. The germline V gene encodes CDR1 SNHLY and CDR2 FYNNEI. The CDR3 is 15 residues long.

This chain links TRBV6-5 with TRBJ1-4, with TRBD1 identical over 10 bases. The junction had 9 bases not matched to a gene; V was cut back by 7 bases and J by 7 bases. The length of the CDR3 is 15 residues. From germline, CDR1 is MNHEY and CDR2 SVGAGI. The CDR3, as DNA: TGTGCCAGCAATACAGCCGGGACAGGGGTTGAAAAACTGTTTTTT. Translated: CASNTAGTGVEKLFF.